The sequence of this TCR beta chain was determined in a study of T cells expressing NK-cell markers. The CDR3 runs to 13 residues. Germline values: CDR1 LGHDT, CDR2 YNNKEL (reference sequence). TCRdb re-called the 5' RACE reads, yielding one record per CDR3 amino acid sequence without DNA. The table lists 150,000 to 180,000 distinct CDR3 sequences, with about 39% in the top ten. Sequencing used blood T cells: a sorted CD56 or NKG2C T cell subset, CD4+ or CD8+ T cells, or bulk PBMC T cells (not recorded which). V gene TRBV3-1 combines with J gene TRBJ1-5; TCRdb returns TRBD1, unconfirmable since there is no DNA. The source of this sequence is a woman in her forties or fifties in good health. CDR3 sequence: CASSLDRYQPQHF.